This is a list of T cell receptor beta chains from one sample in a study of tumor-infiltrating lymphocytes in primary liver carcinoma. Each CDR3 protein gets one entry after TCRdb re-called the multiplex PCR reads with MiXCR. The sample has under 200,000 distinct CDR3 sequences; 85% are singletons. Sequencing was performed on tumor tissue from primary liver carcinoma. The receptors originated from a man aged 40-49 years with primary liver carcinoma and hepatitis B virus infection. The CDR3 runs from the conserved cysteine through the conserved F or W.

TRBV29-1	14	CSVEDKASGETYYF
TRBV19	16	CASSSRVGTGSGELFF
TRBV5-6	20	CANSLVITGGSHTNTGELFF
TRBV14	15	CASSQGAAGATVLTF
TRBV12-3/TRBV12-4	12	CASSLRLNEQLF
TRBV29-1	11	CSATPGETRYF
TRBV6-1	13	CTSSEDGGYSFIF
TRBV5-1	17	CASSLESQGGAGNTIHF
TRBV5-6	14	CVRSLEANQETQYF
TRBV6-6	15	CVSRPSQGFNSPLHF
TRBV4-1	17	CASGRLITSGSGNEQLF
TRBV7-6	14	CASSLFGPGNTIYF
TRBV12-3/TRBV12-4	16	CASSKRDNFLRDEQFF
TRBV6-4	14	CARGDSSYNSPIHF
TRBV14	19	CASNPRLAGAPLVTYEQYF
TRBV12-3/TRBV12-4	13	CASRILINTEAFF
TRBV4-2	15	CGSSRRTGGTNTQYF
TRBV29-1	15	CSLIFRQPGSYERYF
TRBV5-1	14	CASSLVARGYEQFF
TRBV6-2/TRBV6-3	16	CASSYASEISYNEQFF
TRBV4-1	16	CASSQISTANLYGYIF
TRBV14	15	CVSSAVGRSYNEQFF
TRBV29-1	15	CGVGAGLGYTGELLF
TRBV28	15	CTSSLQGQLGHEQFF
TRBV29-1	19	CSVEDLKGTGTGVDTEAFF
TRBV5-6	16	CASGNIWREGSYEQYF
TRBV6-2/TRBV6-3	14	CTSSYTLAGGLEYF